This is a list of T cell receptor beta chains from one sample in a study of pediatric ulcerative colitis. Some clones are missing from TCRdb's copy, which holds only in-frame ones; the method was immunoSEQ multiplex PCR. Here the sample spans under 15,000 clones, approximately 71% being singletons. Source material: gut tissue. The receptor set was obtained from a boy aged 5-17 years who was a control in a study of pediatric ulcerative colitis. Each CDR3 is given with its conserved first and last residue. The order of the fields is CDR3 length, D gene, V gene, CDR3 protein. A D gene is named only where the DNA matches it firmly.

CDR3 length: 13
D gene: NA
V gene: TRBV6-5
CDR3 protein: CASSYSSNEKLFF

CDR3 length: 15
D gene: TRBD1
V gene: TRBV28
CDR3 protein: CASSSYEGAGTEAFF

CDR3 length: 13
D gene: NA
V gene: TRBV30
CDR3 protein: CAWSVDSSYEQYF

CDR3 length: 15
D gene: TRBD2
V gene: TRBV7-2
CDR3 protein: CASSFDGRAGDTQYF

CDR3 length: 16
D gene: TRBD2
V gene: TRBV7-2
CDR3 protein: CASSAGLAGDTDTQYF

CDR3 length: 15
D gene: NA
V gene: TRBV25-1
CDR3 protein: CASSPRWDSGNTIYF

CDR3 length: 15
D gene: NA
V gene: TRBV23-1
CDR3 protein: CASSQWVLGTGELFF

CDR3 length: 15
D gene: TRBD2
V gene: TRBV7-9
CDR3 protein: CASSSWTSGSYEQYF

CDR3 length: 16
D gene: TRBD1
V gene: TRBV19
CDR3 protein: CASSIFMGQSNQPQHF

CDR3 length: 13
D gene: NA
V gene: TRBV9
CDR3 protein: CASSDLGEETQYF

CDR3 length: 15
D gene: TRBD1
V gene: TRBV30
CDR3 protein: CAWSIGTGPQETQYF

CDR3 length: 11
D gene: TRBD2
V gene: TRBV11-3
CDR3 protein: CASSTRTSEFF

CDR3 length: 15
D gene: TRBD2
V gene: TRBV9
CDR3 protein: CASSVEGRVLNEQFF

CDR3 length: 16
D gene: NA
V gene: TRBV11-3
CDR3 protein: CASSLGTLGSTDTQYF

CDR3 length: 15
D gene: NA
V gene: TRBV14
CDR3 protein: CASSQDLSGASGYTF

CDR3 length: 15
D gene: NA
V gene: TRBV21-1
CDR3 protein: CASSKVEGVGYGYTF

CDR3 length: 14
D gene: NA
V gene: TRBV4-2
CDR3 protein: CASSQGLGDYEQYF

CDR3 length: 15
D gene: NA
V gene: TRBV7-3
CDR3 protein: CASSPQRGSGNTIYF

CDR3 length: 14
D gene: TRBD2
V gene: TRBV7-3
CDR3 protein: CASSQAGVTDTQYF

CDR3 length: 16
D gene: TRBD2
V gene: TRBV7-7
CDR3 protein: CASSQRAGGPGDTQYF

CDR3 length: 15
D gene: NA
V gene: TRBV11-3
CDR3 protein: CASSLVAGLNTEAFF

CDR3 length: 15
D gene: NA
V gene: TRBV21-1
CDR3 protein: CASSKREGAGDTQYF

CDR3 length: 15
D gene: NA
V gene: TRBV12-5
CDR3 protein: CASGFGVGVGTEAFF

CDR3 length: 17
D gene: TRBD1
V gene: TRBV7-7
CDR3 protein: CASSLAGGPLSGNTIYF

CDR3 length: 15
D gene: TRBD1
V gene: TRBV19
CDR3 protein: CASSLTTGAFNEQFF

CDR3 length: 17
D gene: TRBD1
V gene: TRBV5-1
CDR3 protein: CASSLNDRTGNRGGYTF

CDR3 length: 15
D gene: NA
V gene: TRBV9
CDR3 protein: CASSVFLGRDNEQFF

CDR3 length: 15
D gene: TRBD2
V gene: TRBV19
CDR3 protein: CASSIASGRYNEQFF

CDR3 length: 12
D gene: NA
V gene: TRBV7-9
CDR3 protein: CASTRNPDTQYF

CDR3 length: 14
D gene: NA
V gene: TRBV29-1
CDR3 protein: CSVGRGSNTGELFF

CDR3 length: 16
D gene: TRBD2
V gene: TRBV25-1
CDR3 protein: CASTGTSGGLVKEQYF

CDR3 length: 16
D gene: TRBD2
V gene: TRBV2
CDR3 protein: CASSGRTSGSKETQYF

CDR3 length: 14
D gene: TRBD2
V gene: TRBV19
CDR3 protein: CASSKGLAVYEQYF

CDR3 length: 16
D gene: NA
V gene: TRBV5-5
CDR3 protein: CASSPPLAASTDTQYF

CDR3 length: 17
D gene: NA
V gene: TRBV7-2
CDR3 protein: CASSLAPAQKKNTEAFF

CDR3 length: 17
D gene: TRBD2
V gene: TRBV19
CDR3 protein: CASSTLAGGSDTDTQYF

CDR3 length: 14
D gene: TRBD2
V gene: TRBV6-1
CDR3 protein: CASSDLAGADTQYF

CDR3 length: 14
D gene: NA
V gene: TRBV5-6
CDR3 protein: CASSFDRIGYEQYF

CDR3 length: 16
D gene: NA
V gene: TRBV5-1
CDR3 protein: CASSLASTGLGTEAFF

CDR3 length: 13
D gene: TRBD1
V gene: TRBV5-1
CDR3 protein: CASGQGSVNTQYF

CDR3 length: 13
D gene: NA
V gene: TRBV7-3
CDR3 protein: CASSLSQTETQYF

CDR3 length: 13
D gene: NA
V gene: TRBV7-3
CDR3 protein: CASSLSGQYGYTF

CDR3 length: 16
D gene: NA
V gene: TRBV7-8
CDR3 protein: CASSLRGRSSYNEQFF

CDR3 length: 14
D gene: NA
V gene: TRBV2
CDR3 protein: CASSVASITDTQYF

CDR3 length: 13
D gene: NA
V gene: TRBV11-3
CDR3 protein: CASSLVAKNIQYF

CDR3 length: 11
D gene: NA
V gene: TRBV2
CDR3 protein: CASNDWKTQYF

CDR3 length: 17
D gene: TRBD2
V gene: TRBV9
CDR3 protein: CASSVPRTSGNTGELFF

CDR3 length: 15
D gene: NA
V gene: TRBV6-6
CDR3 protein: CASSYSISYVQPQHF

CDR3 length: 14
D gene: TRBD1
V gene: TRBV6-5
CDR3 protein: CASSYRTGGETQYF

CDR3 length: 16
D gene: NA
V gene: TRBV4-2
CDR3 protein: CASSQDGARPEETQYF

CDR3 length: 16
D gene: TRBD1
V gene: TRBV9
CDR3 protein: CASSVADRGRAGELFF

CDR3 length: 12
D gene: NA
V gene: TRBV30
CDR3 protein: CAWSVSGNTIYF

CDR3 length: 15
D gene: TRBD2
V gene: TRBV30
CDR3 protein: CAWSPGTSFSYEQYF

CDR3 length: 15
D gene: NA
V gene: TRBV7-6
CDR3 protein: CASSLGGVAGNEQFF

CDR3 length: 17
D gene: NA
V gene: TRBV9
CDR3 protein: CASSVGGGPGSTDTQYF